These 23 T cell receptor beta chains were all obtained from the same sample, sequenced in a study of blood T cell repertoires in COVID-19. Only in-frame clones appear in the TCRdb table, and some are missing; sequencing was by immunoSEQ multiplex PCR. The table shows some 100,000 clones, with about 81% occurring only once. The sequenced sample consisted of peripheral blood. These receptors all stem from a woman aged 55-69 years with acute or convalescent COVID-19.

The chain carries TRBV30 and TRBJ2-7, with D tentatively TRBD2 (6 bases). In germline, CDR1 is GTSNPN, CDR2 SVGIG (reference sequence). The CDR3 contains 13 residues. Trimming pared 5 bases from V and 1 base from J, leaving 12 bases between. CDR3 coding DNA: TGTGCCTGGGCTATGGGGGGATCCTACGAGCAGTACTTC. It codes for CAWAMGGSYEQYF. Combining the CDR3 with reference TRBV30 and TRBJ2-7 gives the whole variable domain SQTIHQWPATLVQPVGSPLSLECTVEGTSNPNLYWYRQAAGRGLQLLFYSVGIGQISSEVPQNLSASRPQDRQFILSSKKLLLSDSGFYLCAWAMGGSYEQYFGPGTRLTVT.

The sample holds a few counts of this clone. V usage is TRBV3-1 (or the pseudogene TRBV3-2) and J usage is TRBJ2-7; 11 nucleotides align to TRBD2. V was pared by 4 bases and J by 3 bases, with 5 bases of the junction left unmatched. The CDR3 extends over 15 amino acids. The germline CDR1 and CDR2 sequences are LGHDT and YNNKEL (reference sequence). The CDR3 nucleotides are TGTGCCAGCAGCCCCGCTAGCGGGAGGAACTACGAGCAGTACTTC. The encoded protein is CASSPASGRNYEQYF.

The rearrangement links TRBV11-3 to TRBJ2-3, with D tentatively TRBD1 (5 bases). This CDR3 has 14 residues. CDR1 SGHNT and CDR2 YENEEA come from the germline V gene. Trimming stripped 3 bases from V and 5 bases from J, with 12 bases between. The CDR3 here is CASSFDSGLDTQYF. CDR3 coding DNA: TGTGCCAGCAGCTTCGATTCAGGGTTAGATACGCAGTATTTT.

The chain recombines TRBV4-2 with TRBJ1-2; no clear D. Germline assignment: CDR1 LGHNA and CDR2 YNFKEQ. The V and J ends lost 0 bases and 2 bases respectively, with 13 bases between them. The CDR3 extends over 16 amino acids. The CDR3 sequence: CASSQDQAAFNYGYTF. CDR3 bases: TGTGCCAGCAGCCAAGATCAGGCAGCCTTCAACTATGGCTACACCTTC.

The rearrangement links TRBV6-1 to TRBJ1-1; 7 nucleotides agree with TRBD1. The V segment lost 6 bases and the J segment 7 bases; nucleotides outside the gene matches: 5. CDR1 and CDR2 (germline): MNHNS, SASEGT. There are 12 residues in the CDR3. CDR3 nucleotide sequence: TGTGCCAGCAGCCAGGGACAGCGTGAAGCTTTCTTT. Translation gives CASSQGQREAFF.

This rearrangement joins TRBV4-3 to TRBJ1-1; 7 nucleotides align to TRBD1. Germline V lookup: CDR1 LGHNA, CDR2 YSLEER. The junction had 8 bases not matched to a gene; V was cut back by 0 bases and J by 1 base. The CDR3 has 17 residues. CDR3: CASSQDQTGLANTEAFF. The CDR3 DNA reads as TGCGCCAGCAGCCAAGATCAGACAGGGCTGGCGAACACTGAAGCTTTCTTT.

The chain joins TRBV9 to TRBJ2-7; TRBD2 matches 9 bases. V was clipped by 7 bases and J by 5 bases; unmatched bases: 7. The CDR3 contains 13 residues. CDR1 and CDR2 from the germline V gene are SGDLS and YYNGEE. The CDR3 here is CASAGGPGHEQYF. The CDR3 nucleotides are TGTGCCAGCGCGGGGGGGCCTGGCCACGAGCAGTACTTC.

The V gene is TRBV30, the J gene TRBJ2-3; 9 bases fit TRBD2. Germline lookup yields CDR1 GTSNPN and CDR2 SVGIG (reference sequence). The CDR3 is made up of 15 amino acids. The J segment lost 4 bases and the V segment lost 2 bases, leaving 7 bases of the junction unmatched. CDR3 loop: CAWSIGAGGSDTQYF. CDR3 coding DNA: TGTGCCTGGAGTATCGGAGCGGGGGGTTCAGATACGCAGTATTTT.

The rearrangement uses TRBV12-3 or TRBV12-4 and TRBJ1-5, with no clear D. The CDR3 is made up of 13 amino acids. With 1 base removed from V and 7 bases from J, the gap between germline ends came to 8 bases. DNA of the CDR3: TGTGCCAGCAGTTTAGATCGGGAACAGCCCCAGCATTTT. Protein product: CASSLDREQPQHF.

This CDR3 is CASSEDRGAYGYTF. For the CDR3, the DNA is TGTGCCAGCAGTGAAGACAGGGGAGCTTATGGCTACACCTTC. V gene TRBV6-1 combines with J gene TRBJ1-2; 7 nucleotides line up with TRBD1. V dropped 1 base and J dropped 5; count of bases not matched to a gene: 4. Germline-derived CDR1 and CDR2 are MNHNS and SASEGT. CDR3 length: 14 residues.

The sample holds one count of this clone. This chain uses TRBV14 with TRBJ2-7, with TRBD2 matching 7 bases. CDR3 length: 15 amino acids. Germline CDR1 SGHDN, CDR2 FVKESK. Losses at the gene ends were 3 bases for V and 2 bases for J; bases not matched to a gene: 7. CDR3 coding DNA: TGTGCCAGCAGCCAGGGAGGGGTAAAAGCCTACGAGCAGTACTTC. It codes for CASSQGGVKAYEQYF.

This chain uses TRBV19 with TRBJ2-7, with TRBD2 identical over 10 bases. Trimming at V came to 5 bases and at J to 2 bases, leaving 3 bases not matched to a gene. The germline V gene has CDR1 LNHDA and CDR2 SQIVND (reference sequence). This CDR3 is 14 amino acids long. The CDR3 loop is CASSRLAGAYEQYF. The CDR3, as DNA: TGTGCCAGTAGTCGACTAGCGGGTGCCTACGAGCAGTACTTC.

This chain joins TRBV18 and TRBJ2-7, with 10 bases identical to TRBD2. This CDR3 is built from 17 residues. After removal of 2 bases from V and 3 bases from J, the junction contained 10 bases not matched to a gene. The germline CDR1 and CDR2 sequences are KGHSH and LQKENI. The CDR3 nucleotides read TGTGCCAGCTCACCAGCGTGGGGTAGCGGGGGGCGCTACGAGCAGTACTTC. It specifies CASSPAWGSGGRYEQYF.

The chain combines TRBV6-6 with TRBJ1-1, with D possibly being TRBD1 (6 bases). V was cut by 2 bases and J by 6 bases, with 16 bases left in between. The CDR3 is 15 residues long. Germline loops: CDR1 MNHNY, CDR2 SVGAGI (reference sequence). The CDR3 loop reads CASSYRRSGVAEAFF. In nucleotides, the CDR3 is TGTGCCAGCAGTTACCGGCGATCAGGGGTCGCTGAAGCTTTCTTT.

The chain links TRBV3-1 (or the pseudogene TRBV3-2) to TRBJ1-6, with TRBD1 matching over 8 bases. CDR3 length: 15 residues. CDR1 is LGHDT and CDR2 is YNNKEL in the germline V gene (reference sequence). The junction had 4 bases not matched to a gene; V was cut back by 4 bases and J by 5 bases. DNA of the CDR3: TGTGCCAGCAGCCGGGACAGGCGAGATAATTCACCCCTCCACTTT. Amino acids: CASSRDRRDNSPLHF.

The CDR3 bases are TGCAGCGCTCCTGCGGGGGGACGGAGGTATGGCTACACCTTC. It specifies CSAPAGGRRYGYTF. This rearrangement joins TRBV29-1 to TRBJ1-2; D is possibly TRBD1 (5 bases). V was clipped by 7 bases and J by 5 bases, with 20 bases between them. The CDR3 loop spans 14 amino acids. Germline V lookup: CDR1 SQVTM, CDR2 ANQGSEA.

The chain has TRBV7-2 and TRBJ2-5; possibly TRBD1 for D (5 bases). The CDR3 runs 13 residues. Trimming left V 4 bases short and J 5 bases short, with 11 bases between. Germline CDR1 is SGHTA and CDR2 is FQGNSA. As DNA, the CDR3 is TGTGCCAGCAGCTATGGGGCCCGGGAGACCCAGTACTTC. Translation: CASSYGARETQYF.

This clone was picked up a small number of times. This chain joins TRBV7-8 and TRBJ1-3; D unresolved. The length of the CDR3 is 14 residues. Between the trimmed V and J ends, which lost 5 bases and 1 base, there was a span of 9 bases. Germline V gene lookup returns CDR1 SGHVS and CDR2 FQNEAQ. The CDR3 is CASSATQSGNTIYF. CDR3 coding DNA: TGTGCCAGCAGCGCCACCCAGTCTGGAAACACCATATATTTT.

The chain couples TRBV3-1 (or the pseudogene TRBV3-2) to TRBJ1-6; D unresolved. Germline V gives CDR1 LGHDT, CDR2 YNNKEL (reference sequence). With 0 bases removed from V and 6 bases from J, the gap between germline ends came to 6 bases. This CDR3 comprises 14 residues. The chain's CDR3 is CASSQEPSNSPLHF. The DNA of the CDR3 is TGTGCCAGCAGCCAAGAGCCCAGTAATTCACCCCTCCACTTT.

The V call is TRBV18, the J call TRBJ2-1, with 10 bases that match TRBD1. This CDR3 spans 15 amino acids. J was trimmed by 6 bases and V by 3 bases; bases with no gene match: 5. Germline CDR1 and CDR2: KGHSH and LQKENI. The CDR3 coding sequence is TGTGCCAGCTCACCTAGACAGGGGGCCGGCAATGAGCAGTTCTTC. Its translation: CASSPRQGAGNEQFF.

The rearrangement links TRBV6-5 to TRBJ1-3, with TRBD1 as a possible D gene (5 bases). Per the germline V gene, CDR1 is MNHEY and CDR2 is SVGAGI. The CDR3 consists of 15 residues. Trimming stripped 4 bases from V and 2 bases from J, with 12 bases between. The CDR3 here is CASSLTPGTGNTIYF. The DNA of the CDR3 is TGTGCCAGCAGTTTAACCCCAGGGACTGGAAACACCATATATTTT.

The chain carries TRBV6-5 and TRBJ2-5, with D perhaps TRBD1 (5 bases). The V end lost 0 bases, the J end lost 5 bases, and 16 bases lay between the germline ends. Germline lookup yields CDR1 MNHEY and CDR2 SVGAGI. The CDR3 is 16 amino acids. This chain's CDR3 is CASSYSGSLGVETQYF. As DNA, the CDR3 is TGTGCCAGCAGTTACTCAGGGTCCTTAGGGGTGGAGACCCAGTACTTC.

This clone was recorded only once. V and J are TRBV24-1 and TRBJ2-4, with TRBD1 matching over 9 bases. Germline CDR1 reads KGHDR; CDR2 reads SFDVKD. This CDR3 is built from 17 residues. V was clipped by 5 bases and J by 1 base; unmatched bases: 8. CDR3 in DNA: TGTGCCACCAGTGCTCGCCGGACAGGGGCGGCCAAAAACATTCAGTACTTC. Residues: CATSARRTGAAKNIQYF.